The 13 T cell receptor beta chains presented below share a single source sample, sequenced in a study of beta chain features in type 1 diabetes. cDNA synthesis used the whole RNA isolate, giving expressed TCRB sequences. Some clones are missing from TCRdb's copy, which holds only in-frame ones; the method was immunoSEQ multiplex PCR. The sample yields 600,000 to 650,000 clones, roughly 16% seen once. The sequenced sample was naive CD4+ T cells from blood. All receptors derive from a man between 18 and 35 years old in good health.

This clone was picked up a small number of times. The rearrangement links TRBV7-2 to TRBJ2-7; D not certain. The germline V gene has CDR1 SGHTA and CDR2 FQGNSA. The V and J ends lost 7 bases and 2 bases respectively, with 12 bases between them. The CDR3 consists of 13 residues. DNA for the CDR3: TGTGCCAGCAAGATGCCAGGAACCTACGAGCAGTACTTC. Translating gives CASKMPGTYEQYF. The entire variable domain, with the rest obtained from reference TRBV7-2 and TRBJ2-7, is as follows: GAGVSQSPSNKVTEKGKDVELRCDPISGHTALYWYRQSLGQGLEFLIYFQGNSAPDKSGLPSDRFSAERTGGSVSTLTIQRTQQEDSAVYLCASKMPGTYEQYFGPGTRLTVT.

This clone was seen only a few times. This chain links TRBV29-1 with TRBJ2-7; 7 nucleotides agree with TRBD1. V gave up 3 bases and J gave up 0 bases; unmatched junction bases: 8. The CDR3 covers 15 residues. Germline assignment: CDR1 SQVTM and CDR2 ANQGSEA. The CDR3 sequence: CSVEIWAGGSYEQYF. Here the CDR3 DNA reads TGCAGCGTTGAGATTTGGGCAGGGGGCTCCTACGAGCAGTACTTC.

The chain carries TRBV7-2 and TRBJ1-1; D ambiguous. Germline V gene data show CDR1 as SGHTA and CDR2 as FQGNSA. Trimming stripped 3 bases from V and 0 bases from J, with 5 bases between. This CDR3 spans 13 amino acids. CDR3 protein: CASSFSMNTEAFF. CDR3 bases: TGTGCCAGCAGCTTTTCCATGAACACTGAAGCTTTCTTT.

This chain uses TRBV19 with TRBJ2-3; tentative D call: TRBD1 (6 bases). The CDR3 length is 14 residues. Germline assignment: CDR1 LNHDA and CDR2 SQIVND (reference sequence). Trimming left V 2 bases short and J 6 bases short, with 12 bases between. CDR3 DNA: TGTGCCAGTAGTATACCGGCAGGGGCGGATACGCAGTATTTT. It specifies CASSIPAGADTQYF.

This CDR3 is CASSQGGNLNPETQYF. The CDR3 bases are TGCGCCAGCAGCCAGGGTGGGAACTTGAACCCGGAGACCCAGTACTTC. The chain links TRBV4-1 to TRBJ2-5; D gene uncertain. Trimming stripped 3 bases from V and 5 bases from J, with 19 bases between. Germline V gene data show CDR1 as MGHRA and CDR2 as YSYEKL. This CDR3 spans 16 amino acids.

J is TRBJ2-6 and V is TRBV4-3; TRBD1 matches 9 bases. Germline V gene sequence: CDR1 LGHNA, CDR2 YSLEER. The CDR3 sequence is 16 residues long. V lost 5 bases, J lost 4 bases, and 6 bases stayed unmatched. The CDR3 spells CASSAQGANGANVLTF. For the CDR3, the DNA is TGCGCCAGCAGCGCACAGGGGGCGAACGGGGCCAACGTCCTGACTTTC.

The V gene is TRBV5-6, the J gene TRBJ1-1; D is possibly TRBD1 (6 bases). Germline CDR1 reads SGHDT; CDR2 reads YYEEEE. V gave up 5 bases and J gave up 5 bases, with 16 bases separating them. The CDR3 is 14 amino acids. This chain's CDR3 is CASSPALTGTEAFF. In nucleotides, the CDR3 is TGTGCCAGCAGTCCAGCCCTAACAGGGACTGAAGCTTTCTTT.

The count of this clone is one. The chain joins TRBV28 to TRBJ1-2; D unclear. The CDR3 is 14 residues long. Germline V gives CDR1 MDHEN, CDR2 SYDVKM. Trimming cost V 5 bases and J 8 bases, with 18 bases left between them. CDR3 nucleotides: TGTGCCAGCAGTCAAATTCCGAATAATCAGGGCTACACCTTC. Amino acid sequence: CASSQIPNNQGYTF.

The chain employs TRBV18 and TRBJ2-7, with 11 bases matching TRBD1. Germline CDR1 reads KGHSH; CDR2 reads LQKENI. V dropped 3 bases and J dropped 1; count of bases not matched to a gene: 2. This CDR3 has 15 residues. The CDR3 sequence: CASSPWDRGSYEQYF. Here the CDR3 DNA reads TGTGCCAGCTCACCTTGGGACAGGGGGTCCTACGAGCAGTACTTC.

This clone was counted between two and nine times. The chain uses TRBV10-3 and TRBJ2-5, with a possible D match to TRBD1 (6 bases). The germline gives CDR1 ENHRY, CDR2 SYGVKD. Deletions cut 5 bases from V and 2 bases from J, with 18 bases between. CDR3 length: 16 amino acids. The CDR3 bases are TGTGCCATCAGTCTGGGCGTCGTCAGGGGACAAGAGACCCAGTACTTC. Translating it yields CAISLGVVRGQETQYF.

The V gene is TRBV18, the J gene TRBJ1-2, with D possibly matching TRBD1 (6 bases). Germline CDR1 and CDR2: KGHSH and LQKENI. V shed 6 bases and J shed 8 bases, with 19 bases lying between them. The CDR3 is 14 residues long. CDR3 residues: CASSYSGHQGGYTF. In DNA, the CDR3 is TGTGCCAGCTCCTACTCGGGACACCAAGGAGGCTACACCTTC.

This clone was seen a few times. The chain has TRBV10-3 and TRBJ1-4; TRBD1 might be the D (6 bases). Germline V gives CDR1 ENHRY, CDR2 SYGVKD. Between the trimmed V and J ends, which lost 7 bases and 7 bases, there was a span of 19 bases. The CDR3 has 15 residues. The CDR3 bases are TGTGCCATCACCTCCAACAGGGATAGGGCTGAAAAACTGTTTTTT. Amino acid sequence: CAITSNRDRAEKLFF.

This clone has more than one count but fewer than ten. The chain employs TRBV11-2 and TRBJ1-2; D call uncertain. Germline loops: CDR1 SGHAT, CDR2 FQNNGV. This CDR3 region has 14 residues. Trimming cost V 3 bases and J 5 bases, with 13 bases left between them. In DNA, the CDR3 is TGTGCCAGCAGCTTTTCGGTCAAGCAATATGGCTACACCTTC. Protein sequence: CASSFSVKQYGYTF.